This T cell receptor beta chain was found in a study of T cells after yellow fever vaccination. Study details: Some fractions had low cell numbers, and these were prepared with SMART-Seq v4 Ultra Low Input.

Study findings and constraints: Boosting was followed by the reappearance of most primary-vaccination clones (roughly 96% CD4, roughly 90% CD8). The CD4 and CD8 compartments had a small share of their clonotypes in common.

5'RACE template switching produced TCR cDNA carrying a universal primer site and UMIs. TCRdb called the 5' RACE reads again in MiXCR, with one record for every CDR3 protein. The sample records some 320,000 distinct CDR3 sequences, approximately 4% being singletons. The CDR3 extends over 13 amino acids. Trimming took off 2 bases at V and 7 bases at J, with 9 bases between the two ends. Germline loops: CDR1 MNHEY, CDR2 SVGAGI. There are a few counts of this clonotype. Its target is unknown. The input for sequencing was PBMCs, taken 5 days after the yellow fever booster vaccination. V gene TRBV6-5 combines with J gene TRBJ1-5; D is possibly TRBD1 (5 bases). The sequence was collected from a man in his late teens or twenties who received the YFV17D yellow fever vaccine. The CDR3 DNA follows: TGTGCCAGCAGTTACACGGGGCTCCAGCCCCAGCATTTT. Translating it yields CASSYTGLQPQHF.